These 21 T cell receptor beta chains were all obtained from the same sample, sequenced in a study of blood T cell repertoires in COVID-19. TCRdb's copy holds only in-frame clones and misses some; the assay was immunoSEQ multiplex PCR. Among roughly 250,000 clones listed, roughly nine tenths were seen once. Sequencing used peripheral blood. These receptor sequences come from a woman aged 25 to 45 with COVID-19, enrolled during active disease.

The gene calls are TRBV19 and TRBJ1-5, with TRBD1 identical over 8 bases. V was pared by 1 base and J by 5 bases, with 7 bases of the junction left unmatched. Germline V gene lookup returns CDR1 LNHDA and CDR2 SQIVND (reference sequence). The length of the CDR3 is 16 residues. CDR3 loop: CASSIVEGTGHQPQHF. CDR3 DNA sequence: TGTGCCAGTAGTATAGTTGAGGGGACAGGTCATCAGCCCCAGCATTTT.

The rearrangement uses TRBV19 and TRBJ1-2; D may be TRBD1 (6 bases). Germline CDR1 and CDR2: LNHDA and SQIVND (reference sequence). V lost 9 bases, J lost 4 bases, and 21 bases lay in between. The CDR3 consists of 15 residues. CDR3 sequence: CASPAGTFVRYGYTF. The CDR3 DNA follows: TGTGCCAGCCCTGCCGGGACATTCGTCCGCTATGGCTACACCTTC.

The chain employs TRBV28 and TRBJ1-1; D not certain. The V gene's germline CDR1 is MDHEN and CDR2 SYDVKM. The CDR3 covers 12 residues. With 9 bases removed from V and 8 bases from J, the gap between germline ends came to 16 bases. CDR3 amino acids: CASNLDWSEAFF. CDR3 bases: TGTGCCAGTAACCTAGACTGGTCAGAAGCTTTCTTT.

This chain uses TRBV5-1 with TRBJ1-2; 8 bases are shared with TRBD1. The J segment lost 0 bases and the V segment lost 3 bases, leaving 13 bases of the junction unmatched. Germline V CDR1 and CDR2: SGHRS, YFSETQ. The CDR3 consists of 18 residues. CDR3 sequence reads: CASSYTDRAVPANYGYTF. The CDR3 region has the DNA TGCGCCAGCAGCTATACGGACAGGGCGGTCCCAGCTAACTATGGCTACACCTTC.

The chain is built from TRBV10-3 and TRBJ1-2; D not resolved. Trimming stripped 4 bases from V and 1 base from J, with 4 bases between. This CDR3 spans 12 amino acids. The germline V gene has CDR1 ENHRY and CDR2 SYGVKD. CDR3 coding DNA: TGTGCCATCAGTGGTAGTAACTATGGCTACACCTTC. Its protein is CAISGSNYGYTF.

The chain carries TRBV27 and TRBJ2-7; D is possibly TRBD1 (6 bases). The CDR3 spans 11 residues. The germline V gene has CDR1 MNHEY and CDR2 SMNVEV (reference sequence). V shed 5 bases and J shed 9 bases, with 11 bases lying between them. The CDR3 nucleotides are TGTGCCAGCAGTCTTGGGGGCAGGCAGTACTTC. Amino acids: CASSLGGRQYF.

The rearrangement joins TRBV30 to TRBJ1-4, with D tentatively TRBD1 (6 bases). CDR3 size: 12 residues. Germline CDR1 is GTSNPN and CDR2 is SVGIG (reference sequence). The V and J ends lost 5 bases and 7 bases respectively, with 11 bases between them. CDR3 loop: CAWGGQSEKLFF. As DNA, the CDR3 is TGTGCCTGGGGGGGACAATCTGAAAAACTGTTTTTT.

Regarding this clone: Other DNA sequences from this sample encode an identical CDR3 as well. This rearrangement joins TRBV19 to TRBJ1-5, with a weak D call TRBD1 (5 bases). In germline, CDR1 is LNHDA, CDR2 SQIVND (reference sequence). The CDR3 runs 14 residues. Trimming took off 3 bases at V and 3 bases at J, with 9 bases between the two ends. The CDR3 nucleotides are TGTGCCAGTAGTATCAGGGACTCCAATCAGCCCCAGCATTTT. It codes for CASSIRDSNQPQHF.

CDR3 residues: CASSTGGHYGYTF. The CDR3 DNA reads TGTGCCAGCAGCACAGGGGGCCACTATGGCTACACCTTC. The V and J genes are TRBV5-4 and TRBJ1-2; 9 bases are a match to TRBD1. The CDR3 runs 13 residues. The V segment lost 4 bases and the J segment 3 bases; nucleotides outside the gene matches: 1. Germline lookup yields CDR1 SGHNT and CDR2 YYREEE (reference sequence).

The rearrangement links TRBV4-2 to TRBJ2-1, with 9 bases identical to TRBD2. CDR3 length equals 16 residues. CDR1 LGHNA and CDR2 YNFKEQ come from the germline V gene. Germline trimming cut 0 bases from V and 7 bases from J; bases unmatched to any gene: 7. The CDR3 protein is CASSQESSGGWNEQFF. In DNA, the CDR3 is TGTGCCAGCAGCCAAGAATCGAGCGGGGGGTGGAATGAGCAGTTCTTC.

The rearrangement links TRBV11-2 to TRBJ2-7; tentative D call: TRBD1 (6 bases). The CDR3 sequence is 15 residues long. V lost 1 base and J lost 6, with 16 bases in between. Germline values: CDR1 SGHAT, CDR2 FQNNGV. CDR3 nucleotides: TGTGCCAGCAGCTTAGGTGCAGGGGCCGTGGGCGAGCAGTACTTC. It codes for CASSLGAGAVGEQYF.

The chain recombines TRBV28 with TRBJ1-2; no clear D. This CDR3 is 13 amino acids long. The germline V and J ends were trimmed by 3 bases and 4 bases, with 9 bases remaining between them. The germline gives CDR1 MDHEN, CDR2 SYDVKM. The CDR3 region has the DNA TGTGCCAGCAGTTTCACACAGATCTATGGCTACACCTTC. Its protein is CASSFTQIYGYTF.

The CDR3, as DNA: TGTGCCAGCAGCCAAGATTGGGACAGGGGGAATACTGAAGCTTTCTTT. Protein: CASSQDWDRGNTEAFF. This chain connects TRBV4-2 to TRBJ1-1; 11 bases are a match to TRBD1. The CDR3 totals 16 residues. Germline CDR1 LGHNA, CDR2 YNFKEQ. With V trimmed by 0 bases and J by 5 bases, 5 bases remained unmatched.

The chain has TRBV6-5 and TRBJ1-2, with D maybe TRBD1 (6 bases). Trimming took 7 bases from V and 5 from J, leaving 14 bases between them. CDR3 size: 13 residues. CDR1 is MNHEY, CDR2 SVGAGI, per germline. The CDR3 DNA reads as TGTGCCAGCAACTATCAGGGGCCTTATGGCTACACCTTC. Translation: CASNYQGPYGYTF.

The chain is built from TRBV7-8 and TRBJ1-5; D gene ambiguous. Germline CDR1 SGHVS, CDR2 FQNEAQ. Trimming took 1 base from V and 3 from J, leaving 16 bases between them. The CDR3 loop spans 17 amino acids. The CDR3 nucleotides are TGTGCCAGCAGCTTAGGGGTGACCCACAGTCCCAATCAGCCCCAGCATTTT. It yields the protein CASSLGVTHSPNQPQHF.

The rearrangement links TRBV4-1 to TRBJ2-2; 9 nucleotides line up with TRBD2. Germline V gene data show CDR1 as MGHRA and CDR2 as YSYEKL. The J segment lost 6 bases and the V segment lost 4 bases, leaving 6 bases of the junction unmatched. This CDR3 spans 15 amino acids. This CDR3 reads CASSLGGGAAGELFF. The CDR3 DNA is TGCGCCAGCAGCCTGGGCGGGGGGGCCGCCGGGGAGCTGTTTTTT.

This clone was seen a single time. A read error may produce the germline difference seen at one junction end. The chain links TRBV28 to TRBJ2-1, with 7 bases identical to TRBD1. The CDR3 totals 16 residues. Looked up from germline, CDR1 is MDHEN and CDR2 is SYDVKM. The CDR3 sequence is CASSLLQGNSYNEQFF. As DNA, the CDR3 is TGTGCCAGCAGCTTATTACAGGGGAACTCCTACAATGAGCAGTTCTTC.

This clone was seen only a few times. V gene TRBV11-2 combines with J gene TRBJ1-6; D may be TRBD1 (6 bases). This CDR3 has 16 amino acids. The V gene's germline CDR1 is SGHAT and CDR2 FQNNGV. The V end lost 1 base, the J end lost 10 bases, and 17 bases lay between the germline ends. The CDR3 DNA follows: TGTGCCAGCAGCTTAGCTTCGGACAGTCGAGTCTCACCCCTCCACTTT. This sequence encodes CASSLASDSRVSPLHF.

This chain links TRBV3-1 (or the pseudogene TRBV3-2) with TRBJ2-7, with D hard to call. V lost 0 bases to trimming and J lost 3 bases, with 12 bases between them. This CDR3 contains 15 residues. Germline CDR1 and CDR2: LGHDT and YNNKEL (reference sequence). The CDR3 sequence: CASSQEWPGSYEQYF. CDR3 nucleotide sequence: TGTGCCAGCAGCCAAGAATGGCCAGGAAGCTACGAGCAGTACTTC.

The rearrangement joins TRBV27 to TRBJ1-2; 8 bases are shared with TRBD1. The ends lost 5 bases at V and 8 bases at J; junction bases unmatched: 10. Germline V gives CDR1 MNHEY, CDR2 SMNVEV (reference sequence). The CDR3 covers 14 residues. The CDR3, as DNA: TGTGCCAGCAGTACCCCCGGGACAGGAGGGGGCTACACCTTC. This sequence encodes CASSTPGTGGGYTF.

The chain uses TRBV3-1 (or the pseudogene TRBV3-2) and TRBJ2-1; D remains unclear. The CDR3 is 15 amino acids. Germline CDR1 LGHDT, CDR2 YNNKEL (reference sequence). The V end lost 4 bases, the J end lost 10 bases, and 20 bases lay between the germline ends. The CDR3 region is CASSPYQAGPGEQFF. The DNA for the CDR3 is TGTGCCAGCAGCCCTTATCAGGCCGGTCCTGGGGAGCAGTTCTTC.